This TCR beta chain was recorded in a study of CD8+CD57+ T cells in acquired aplastic anemia. For the study at large: Sorting CD4+ and CD8+ cells gave DNA averaging about 3.3 ug. Study-wide results and limits: It was found that under 30 CD8+ CDR3 sequences were shared between patients and controls. CD8+ Simpson's diversity did not differ significantly between patients and controls.

TCR beta VDJ combinations and CDR3 sequences were profiled from genomic DNA. From the reads, TCRdb called clonotypes with MiXCR, one entry per CDR3 protein. The data hold about 54,000 distinct CDR3 sequences, with just over 55% observed a single time. With respect to this clonotype: The antigen is undetermined.

Germline V gene lookup returns CDR1 SGHDN and CDR2 FVKESK. Trimming shortened V by 0 bases and J by 1 base, and 3 bases separated the two germline ends. There are 13 residues in the CDR3. Flow cytometry had shown expanded CD8+CD57+ cells in the patients chosen for sequencing. The receptor comes from a human donor with aplastic anemia. The sequencing input was sorted CD4+, CD8+, or CD8+CD57+ T cells (not recorded which) from PBMCs. The chain joins TRBV14 to TRBJ1-1; D gene uncertain. CDR3 sequence reads: CASSQDRNTEAFF. CDR3 nucleotide sequence: TGTGCCAGCAGCCAAGACCGGAACACTGAAGCTTTCTTT.